The source of this TCR beta chain is a study of T cells after posttransplantation cyclophosphamide. On this clone itself: Its antigen is currently unknown.

General observations from the study: Later blood repertoires were often dominated by clones from the donor CD8+ memory compartment.

CDR1 and CDR2 from the germline V gene are MNHEY and SMNVEV (reference sequence). Trimming pared 4 bases from V and 8 bases from J, leaving 8 bases between. The CDR3 spans 11 residues. The protocol was immunoSEQ multiplex PCR, while the TCRdb copy is restricted to in-frame clones and leaves out a portion. The sample shows roughly 49,000 clones, about 82% of them seen only once. V and J are TRBV27 and TRBJ1-2; possibly TRBD1 for D (6 bases). The source of this sequence is a man younger than 45 with a blood cancer, CMV-positive, and with a related stem cell donor. The sample consisted of PBMCs. This CDR3 reads CASSSQGGYTF. CDR3 coding DNA: TGTGCCAGCAGTTCCCAGGGGGGCTACACCTTC.